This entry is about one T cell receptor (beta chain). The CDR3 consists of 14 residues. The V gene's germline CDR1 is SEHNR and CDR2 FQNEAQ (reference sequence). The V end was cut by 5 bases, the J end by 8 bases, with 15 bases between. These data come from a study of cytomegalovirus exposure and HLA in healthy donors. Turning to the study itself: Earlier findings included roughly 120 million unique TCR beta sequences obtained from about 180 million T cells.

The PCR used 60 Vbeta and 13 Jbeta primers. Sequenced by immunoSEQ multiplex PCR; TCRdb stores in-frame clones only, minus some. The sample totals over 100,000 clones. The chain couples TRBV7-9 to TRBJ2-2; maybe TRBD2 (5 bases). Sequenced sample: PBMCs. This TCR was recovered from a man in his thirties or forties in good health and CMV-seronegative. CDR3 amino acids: CASSPPRADGELFF. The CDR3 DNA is TGTGCCAGCAGCCCTCCTAGAGCGGATGGGGAGCTGTTTTTT. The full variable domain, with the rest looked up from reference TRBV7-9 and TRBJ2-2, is DTGVSQNPRHKITKRGQNVTFRCDPISEHNRLYWYRQTLGQGPEFLTYFQNEAQLEKSRLLSDRFSAERPKGSFSTLEIQRTEQGDSAMYLCASSPPRADGELFFGEGSRLTVL.